Detailed here is one TCR beta chain. These data come from a study of blood T cell repertoires in COVID-19. Study background: The study drew acute and convalescent COVID-19 samples from the United States, Italy and Spain. T cells, B-cell-depleted T cells, or PBMCs provided the cDNA or gDNA that served as material.

The germline CDR1 and CDR2 sequences are SGHTA and FQGNSA. This CDR3 has 13 residues. V was shortened by 3 bases and J by 6 bases, with 9 bases between the two germline ends. As originally analysed: Amplified reference gene primers provided the basis for estimating nucleated cell counts. Profiling relied on immunoSEQ multiplex PCR, and the TCRdb table lists in-frame clones only, not all of them. Clone size and the V and J calls come from that table; the DNA yielded D and trimming. The sample yields roughly 150,000 clones, more than 70% seen once. This clonotype was sampled from a woman aged 45-65 years with acute or convalescent COVID-19. V usage is TRBV7-2 and J usage is TRBJ2-1, with D hard to call. Material for sequencing was peripheral blood. The DNA for the CDR3 is TGTGCCAGCAGCTTTCCTACCCCCAATGAGCAGTTCTTC. It codes for CASSFPTPNEQFF.